This T cell receptor (beta chain) was obtained from a study of T cells in Graves' hyperthyroidism and ophthalmopathy. Whole-study results and caveats: Patients with ophthalmopathy were separated from those with stable hyperthyroidism by a 13 V-J model.

RNA transcripts yielded amplified TCR beta CDR3 regions. The HTBI set primed first-round TCR CDR3 RT-PCR. TCRdb re-called the multiplex PCR reads with MiXCR, one entry per CDR3 protein. This table has approximately 620,000 distinct CDR3 sequences, more than 11% appearing once. This clonotype was counted ten times or more. What it binds is unknown. Investigators excluded patients with uncontrolled infection, other autoimmune disease, pregnancy or lactation. The CDR3 length is 15 residues. The V segment lost 4 bases and the J segment 5 bases; nucleotides outside the gene matches: 6. Germline values: CDR1 SNHLY, CDR2 FYNNEI.

The chain links TRBV2 to TRBJ2-2, with 8 positions matching TRBD2. This clonotype was sampled from a woman under 40 with Graves' hyperthyroidism that later progressed to Graves' ophthalmopathy. Sequences were obtained from blood. CDR3 sequence: CASSGSGRGTGELFF. CDR3 DNA sequence: TGTGCCAGCAGTGGGAGCGGGAGAGGTACCGGGGAGCTGTTTTTT.